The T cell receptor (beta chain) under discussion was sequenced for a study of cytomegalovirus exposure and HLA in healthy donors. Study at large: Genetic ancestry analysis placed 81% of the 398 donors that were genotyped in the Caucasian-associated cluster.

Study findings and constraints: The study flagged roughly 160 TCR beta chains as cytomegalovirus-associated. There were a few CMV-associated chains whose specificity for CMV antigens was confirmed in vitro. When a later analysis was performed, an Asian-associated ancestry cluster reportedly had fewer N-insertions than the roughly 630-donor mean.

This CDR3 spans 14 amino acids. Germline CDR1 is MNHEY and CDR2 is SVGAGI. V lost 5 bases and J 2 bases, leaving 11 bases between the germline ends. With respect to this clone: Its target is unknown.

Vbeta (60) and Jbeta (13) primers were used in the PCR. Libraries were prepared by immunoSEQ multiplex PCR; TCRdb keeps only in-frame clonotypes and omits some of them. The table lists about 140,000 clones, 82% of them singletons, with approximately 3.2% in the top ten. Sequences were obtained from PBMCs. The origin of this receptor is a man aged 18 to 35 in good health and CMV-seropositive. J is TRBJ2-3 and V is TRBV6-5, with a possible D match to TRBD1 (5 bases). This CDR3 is CASSEGVFTDTQYF. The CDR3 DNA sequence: TGTGCCAGCAGTGAAGGGGTATTCACAGATACGCAGTATTTT.